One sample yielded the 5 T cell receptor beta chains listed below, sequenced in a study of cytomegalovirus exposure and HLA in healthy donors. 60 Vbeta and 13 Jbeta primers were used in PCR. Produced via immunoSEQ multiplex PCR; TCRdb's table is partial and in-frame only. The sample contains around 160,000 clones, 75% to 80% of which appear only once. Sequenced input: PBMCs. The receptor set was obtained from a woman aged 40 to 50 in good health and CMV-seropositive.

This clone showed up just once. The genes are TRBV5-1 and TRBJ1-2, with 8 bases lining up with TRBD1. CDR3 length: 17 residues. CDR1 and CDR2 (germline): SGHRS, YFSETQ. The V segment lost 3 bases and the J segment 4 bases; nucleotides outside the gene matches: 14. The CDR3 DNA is TGCGCCAGCAGCTCGAACCCGTCGGCAGGACAGGGCTATGGCTACACCTTC. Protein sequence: CASSSNPSAGQGYGYTF.

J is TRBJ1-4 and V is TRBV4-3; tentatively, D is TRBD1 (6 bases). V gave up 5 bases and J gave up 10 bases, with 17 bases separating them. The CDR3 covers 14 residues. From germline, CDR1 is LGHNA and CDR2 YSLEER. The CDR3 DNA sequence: TGCGCCAGCAGCTGGGGCAGGGGCGGCGGAAAACTGTTTTTT. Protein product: CASSWGRGGGKLFF.

The CDR3: CASSPSAGTGTDTQYF. The CDR3, as DNA: TGTGCCAGCTCACCCTCCGCGGGTACCGGGACAGATACGCAGTATTTT. This chain links TRBV18 with TRBJ2-3, with a tentative D call TRBD2 (5 bases). The germline gives CDR1 KGHSH, CDR2 LQKENI. The CDR3 loop spans 16 amino acids. The V gene lost 3 bases and the J gene lost 3 bases, with 16 bases spanning the gap.

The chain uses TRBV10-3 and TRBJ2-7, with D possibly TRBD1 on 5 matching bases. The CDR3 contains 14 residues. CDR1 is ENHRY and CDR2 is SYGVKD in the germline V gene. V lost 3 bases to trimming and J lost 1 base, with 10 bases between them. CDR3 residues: CAISDGQGSYEQYF. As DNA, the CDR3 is TGTGCCATCAGTGATGGGCAGGGATCCTACGAGCAGTACTTC.

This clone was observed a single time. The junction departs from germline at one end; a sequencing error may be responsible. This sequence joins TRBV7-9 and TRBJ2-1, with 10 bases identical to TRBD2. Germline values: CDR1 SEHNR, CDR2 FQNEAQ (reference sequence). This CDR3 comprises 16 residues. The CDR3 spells CSSSQEGSGRSNEQFF. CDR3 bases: TGTTCCAGCAGCCAAGAGGGTAGCGGGAGGTCTAATGAGCAGTTCTTC.